This T cell receptor (beta chain) was captured by sequencing in a study of cytomegalovirus exposure and HLA in healthy donors. Findings and limits, study-wide: Upon later analysis, TCR association rates were observed to vary by HLA locus, being highest for DRB1 and lowest for HLA-C. The authors later found most CMV-associated TCR beta chains appeared HLA-restricted. A reported reduction in N-insertions relative to the 666-donor mean was seen in an Asian-associated ancestry cluster in a later analysis.

V was pared by 5 bases and J by 1 base, with 8 bases of the junction left unmatched. The germline CDR1 and CDR2 sequences are LNHDA and SQIVND (reference sequence). The CDR3 extends over 15 amino acids. Only a few counts were recorded for this clone. Its specificity is not known. The PCR made use of 60 Vbeta and 13 Jbeta primers. This table comes from immunoSEQ multiplex PCR, and its TCRdb copy is limited to in-frame clones, with some not included. This sample has around 140,000 clones, with around four fifths found just once. The receptor's source is a female donor in good health and CMV-seronegative. The rearrangement uses TRBV19 and TRBJ2-7, with TRBD1 identical over 7 bases. Sequenced sample: PBMCs. The CDR3 nucleotides are TGTGCCAGTAGTTCACAGGGGTCCGGATCCTACGAGCAGTACTTC. This translates into CASSSQGSGSYEQYF.